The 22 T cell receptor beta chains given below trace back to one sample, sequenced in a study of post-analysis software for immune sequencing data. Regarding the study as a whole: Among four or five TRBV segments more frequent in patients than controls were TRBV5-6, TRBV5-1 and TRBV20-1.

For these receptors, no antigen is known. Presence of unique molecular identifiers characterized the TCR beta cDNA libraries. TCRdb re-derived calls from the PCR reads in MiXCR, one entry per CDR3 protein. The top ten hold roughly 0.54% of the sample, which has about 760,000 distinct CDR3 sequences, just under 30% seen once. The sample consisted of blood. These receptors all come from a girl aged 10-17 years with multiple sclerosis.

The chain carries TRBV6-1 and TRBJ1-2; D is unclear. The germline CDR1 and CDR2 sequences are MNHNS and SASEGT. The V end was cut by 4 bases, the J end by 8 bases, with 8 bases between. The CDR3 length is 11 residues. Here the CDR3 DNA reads TGTGCCAGCAGTGCGGCAGGCGGCTACACCTTC. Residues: CASSAAGGYTF.

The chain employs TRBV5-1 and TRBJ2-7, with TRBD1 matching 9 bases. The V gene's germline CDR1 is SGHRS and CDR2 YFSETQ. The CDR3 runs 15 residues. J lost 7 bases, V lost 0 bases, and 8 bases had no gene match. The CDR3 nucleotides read TGCGCCAGCAGCTTGGGGTCCGGACAGGGGAAAGAGCAGTACTTC. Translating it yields CASSLGSGQGKEQYF.

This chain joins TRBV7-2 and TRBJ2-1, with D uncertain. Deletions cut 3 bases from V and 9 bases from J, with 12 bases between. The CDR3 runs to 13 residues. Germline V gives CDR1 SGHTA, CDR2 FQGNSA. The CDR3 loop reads CASSFVFTGEQFF. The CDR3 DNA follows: TGTGCCAGCAGCTTTGTATTTACTGGTGAGCAGTTCTTC. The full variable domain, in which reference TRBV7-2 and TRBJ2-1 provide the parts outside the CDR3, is GAGVSQSPSNKVTEKGKDVELRCDPISGHTALYWYRQSLGQGLEFLIYFQGNSAPDKSGLPSDRFSAERTGGSVSTLTIQRTQQEDSAVYLCASSFVFTGEQFFGPGTRLTVL.

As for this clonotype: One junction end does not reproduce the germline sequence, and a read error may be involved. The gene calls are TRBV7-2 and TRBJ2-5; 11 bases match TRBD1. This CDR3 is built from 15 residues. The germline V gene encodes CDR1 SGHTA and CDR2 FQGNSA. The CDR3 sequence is CASSSDRGLQGTQYF. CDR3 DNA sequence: TGTGCCAGCAGCTCGGACAGGGGGCTGCAAGGGACCCAGTACTTC. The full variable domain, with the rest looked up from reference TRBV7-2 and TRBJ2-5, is GAGVSQSPSNKVTEKGKDVELRCDPISGHTALYWYRQSLGQGLEFLIYFQGNSAPDKSGLPSDRFSAERTGGSVSTLTIQRTQQEDSAVYLCASSSDRGLQGTQYFGPGTRLLVL.

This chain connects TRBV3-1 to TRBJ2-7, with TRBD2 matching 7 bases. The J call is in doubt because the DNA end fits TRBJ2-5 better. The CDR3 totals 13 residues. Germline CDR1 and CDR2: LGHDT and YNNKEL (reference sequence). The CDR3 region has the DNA TGTGCCAGCAGCCGACTAGCTGAAGAGACCCAGTACTTC. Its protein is CASSRLAEETQYF.

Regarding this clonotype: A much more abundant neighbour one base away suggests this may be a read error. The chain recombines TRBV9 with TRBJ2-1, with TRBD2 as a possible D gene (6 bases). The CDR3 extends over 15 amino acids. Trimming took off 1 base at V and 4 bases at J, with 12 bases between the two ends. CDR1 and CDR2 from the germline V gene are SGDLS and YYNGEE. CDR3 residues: CASSVLVAAYNEQFF. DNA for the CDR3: TGTGCCAGCAGCGTATTAGTAGCGGCGTACAATGAGCAGTTCTTC.

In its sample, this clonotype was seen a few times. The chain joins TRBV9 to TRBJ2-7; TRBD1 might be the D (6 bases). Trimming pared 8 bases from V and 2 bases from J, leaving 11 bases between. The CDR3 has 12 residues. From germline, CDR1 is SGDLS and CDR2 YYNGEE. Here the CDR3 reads CARIQGPYEQYF. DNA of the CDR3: TGTGCCAGGATACAGGGCCCCTACGAGCAGTACTTC.

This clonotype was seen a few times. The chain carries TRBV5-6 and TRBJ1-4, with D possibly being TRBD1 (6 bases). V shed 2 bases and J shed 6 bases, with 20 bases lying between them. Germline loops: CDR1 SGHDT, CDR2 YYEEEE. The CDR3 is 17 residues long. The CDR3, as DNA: TGTGCCAGCAGCTTTGGCAACAGGGTCCGGGCAGATGAAAAACTGTTTTTT. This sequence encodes CASSFGNRVRADEKLFF. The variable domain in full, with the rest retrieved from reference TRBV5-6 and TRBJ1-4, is DAGVTQSPTHLIKTRGQQVTLRCSPKSGHDTVSWYQQALGQGPQFIFQYYEEEERQRGNFPDRFSGHQFPNYSSELNVNALLLGDSALYLCASSFGNRVRADEKLFFGSGTQLSVL.

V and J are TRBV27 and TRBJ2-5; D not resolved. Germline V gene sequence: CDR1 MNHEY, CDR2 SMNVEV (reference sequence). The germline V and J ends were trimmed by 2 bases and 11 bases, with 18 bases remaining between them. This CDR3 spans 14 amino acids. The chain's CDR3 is CASSLEASYNEQYF. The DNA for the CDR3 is TGTGCCAGCAGTTTAGAGGCCTCCTACAATGAGCAGTACTTC.

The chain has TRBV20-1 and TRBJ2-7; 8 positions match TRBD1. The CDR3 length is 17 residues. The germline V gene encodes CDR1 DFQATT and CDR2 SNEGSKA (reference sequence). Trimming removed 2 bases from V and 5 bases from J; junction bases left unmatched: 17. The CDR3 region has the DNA TGCAGTGCTAGACGTGGACAGGGTTTGGGGCCTTCGCACGAGCAGTACTTC. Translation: CSARRGQGLGPSHEQYF.

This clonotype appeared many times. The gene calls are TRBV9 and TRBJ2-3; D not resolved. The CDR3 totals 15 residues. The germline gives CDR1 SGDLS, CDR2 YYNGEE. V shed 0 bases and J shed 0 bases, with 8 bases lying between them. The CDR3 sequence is CASSVAPTSTDTQYF. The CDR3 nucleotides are TGTGCCAGCAGCGTAGCTCCTACTAGCACAGATACGCAGTATTTT. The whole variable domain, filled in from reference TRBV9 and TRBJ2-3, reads DSGVTQTPKHLITATGQRVTLRCSPRSGDLSVYWYQQSLDQGLQFLIQYYNGEERAKGNILERFSAQQFPDLHSELNLSSLELGDSALYFCASSVAPTSTDTQYFGPGTRLTVL.

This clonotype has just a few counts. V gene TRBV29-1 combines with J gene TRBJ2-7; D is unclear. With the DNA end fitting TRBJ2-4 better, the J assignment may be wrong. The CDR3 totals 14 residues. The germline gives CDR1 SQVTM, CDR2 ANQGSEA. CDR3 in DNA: TGCAGCGTTGAAGATCGCCCCGGGCTGGGCATTCAGTACTTC. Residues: CSVEDRPGLGIQYF.

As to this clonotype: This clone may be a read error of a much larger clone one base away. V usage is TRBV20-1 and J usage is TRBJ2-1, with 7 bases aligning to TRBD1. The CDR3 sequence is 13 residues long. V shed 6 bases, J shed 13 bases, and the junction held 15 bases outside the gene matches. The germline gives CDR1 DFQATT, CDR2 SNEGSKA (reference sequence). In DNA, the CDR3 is TGCAGTGCCAGCGTAGGGGGCGCGGAGACCCAGTTCTTC. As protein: CSASVGGAETQFF.

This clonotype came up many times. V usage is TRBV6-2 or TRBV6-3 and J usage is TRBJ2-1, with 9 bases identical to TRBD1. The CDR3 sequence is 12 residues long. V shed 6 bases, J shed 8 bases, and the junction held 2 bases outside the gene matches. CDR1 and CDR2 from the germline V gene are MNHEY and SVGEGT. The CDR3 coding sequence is TGTGCCAGCAGAACAGGGGGCGATGAGCAGTTCTTC. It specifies CASRTGGDEQFF.

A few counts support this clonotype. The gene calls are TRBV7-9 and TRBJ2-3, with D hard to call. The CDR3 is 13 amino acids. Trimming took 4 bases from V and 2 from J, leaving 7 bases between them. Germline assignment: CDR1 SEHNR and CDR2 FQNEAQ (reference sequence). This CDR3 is CASSSPLTDTQYF. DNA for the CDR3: TGTGCCAGCAGCTCCCCCCTCACAGATACGCAGTATTTT.

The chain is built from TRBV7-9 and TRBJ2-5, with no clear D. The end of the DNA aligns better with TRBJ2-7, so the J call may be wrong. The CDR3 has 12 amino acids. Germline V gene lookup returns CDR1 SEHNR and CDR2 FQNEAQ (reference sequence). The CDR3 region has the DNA TGTGCCAGCAGCTTCGAGGCGGTCGAGCAGTACTTC. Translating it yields CASSFEAVEQYF.

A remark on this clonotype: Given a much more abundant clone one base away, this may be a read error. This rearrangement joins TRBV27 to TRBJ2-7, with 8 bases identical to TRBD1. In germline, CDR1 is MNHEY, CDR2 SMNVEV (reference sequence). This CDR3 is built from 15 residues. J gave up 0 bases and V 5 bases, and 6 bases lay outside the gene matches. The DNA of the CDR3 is TGTGCCAGCAGTAGGACAGGGAGTAGCTCCTACGAGCAGTACTTC. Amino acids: CASSRTGSSSYEQYF.

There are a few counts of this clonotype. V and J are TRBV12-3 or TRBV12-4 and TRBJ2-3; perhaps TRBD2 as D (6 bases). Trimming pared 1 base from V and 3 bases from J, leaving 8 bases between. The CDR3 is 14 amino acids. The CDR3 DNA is TGTGCCAGCAGTTTAGAACTAGCTACAGATACGCAGTATTTT. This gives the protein CASSLELATDTQYF.

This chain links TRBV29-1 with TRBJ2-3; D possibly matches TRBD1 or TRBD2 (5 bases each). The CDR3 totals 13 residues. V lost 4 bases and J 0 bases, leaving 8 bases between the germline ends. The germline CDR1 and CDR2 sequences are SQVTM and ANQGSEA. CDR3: CSVAGPSTDTQYF. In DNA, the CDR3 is TGCAGCGTTGCGGGGCCCAGCACAGATACGCAGTATTTT.

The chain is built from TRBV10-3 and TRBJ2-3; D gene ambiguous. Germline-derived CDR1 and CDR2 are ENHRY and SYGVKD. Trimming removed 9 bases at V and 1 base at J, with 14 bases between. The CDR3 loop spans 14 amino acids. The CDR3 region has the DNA TGTGCCATTGACCCGGGCCGGGGCACAGATACGCAGTATTTT. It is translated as CAIDPGRGTDTQYF.

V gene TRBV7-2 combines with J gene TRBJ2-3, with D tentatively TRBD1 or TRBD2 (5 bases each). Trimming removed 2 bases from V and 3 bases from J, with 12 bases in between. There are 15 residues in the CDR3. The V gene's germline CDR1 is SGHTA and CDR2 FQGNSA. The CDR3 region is CASSLLGVGTDTQYF. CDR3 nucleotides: TGTGCCAGCAGCTTACTGGGGGTGGGGACAGATACGCAGTATTTT.

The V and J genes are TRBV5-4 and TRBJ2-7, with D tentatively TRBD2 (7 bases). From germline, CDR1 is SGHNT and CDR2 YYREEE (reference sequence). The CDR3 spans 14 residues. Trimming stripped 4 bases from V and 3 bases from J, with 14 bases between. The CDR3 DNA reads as TGTGCCAGCAGCCGGAAGGGGGGGCTCTACGAGCAGTACTTC. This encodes CASSRKGGLYEQYF.